This T cell receptor (beta chain) was identified during a study of T cells in Graves' hyperthyroidism and ophthalmopathy. On the study more broadly: Prior to any treatment, at the point of initial diagnosis, peripheral blood was collected.

Researchers defined stable Graves' hyperthyroidism as no ophthalmopathy progression within 18 months. From 10 ml of fresh peripheral blood, PBMCs were isolated. Study results and caveats: Model predictions of ophthalmopathy came a median approximately 6.2 months before onset.

It was RNA transcripts that yielded the amplified TCR beta CDR3 regions. The HTBI set primed first-round TCR CDR3 RT-PCR. TCRdb itself ran the multiplex PCR reads through MiXCR, one entry per CDR3 protein. The sample has about 290,000 distinct CDR3 sequences, roughly an eighth seen once. CDR1 SGHTA and CDR2 FQGNSA come from the germline V gene. Trimming removed 0 bases from V and 8 bases from J, with 17 bases in between. This CDR3 spans 16 amino acids. This clonotype was picked up a small number of times. Its antigen is unidentified. Specimen: blood. V and J are TRBV7-2 and TRBJ2-1; TRBD2 is a possible D gene (6 bases). The clonotype comes from a woman in her forties with Graves' hyperthyroidism. CDR3: CASSLALGRRVHEQFF. Written as DNA, the CDR3 is TGTGCCAGCAGCTTAGCCCTAGGGAGGAGGGTGCATGAGCAGTTCTTC.